This T cell receptor beta chain is from a study of cytomegalovirus exposure and HLA in healthy donors. Whole-study results and caveats: As was reported, the HLA-A and HLA-B alleles of most subjects were accurately predicted from TCR beta sequences. Cytomegalovirus-associated status was assigned to 164 TCR beta chains. Available immune exposure information was restricted to CMV serostatus only. There was a cluster of highly shared sequence variants that was likely a sequencing artifact.

The CDR3 is 14 residues long. Germline V gene lookup returns CDR1 MNHEY and CDR2 SMNVEV (reference sequence). Trimming left V 4 bases short and J 10 bases short, with 14 bases between. The PCR contained 60 Vbeta and 13 Jbeta primers. Profiling relied on immunoSEQ multiplex PCR, and the TCRdb table lists in-frame clones only, not all of them. The repertoire holds roughly 50,000 clones, about 77% seen once, with approximately 6.3% in the top ten. Concerning this clone: The antigen remains unidentified.

The receptor comes from a man aged 25-45 years in good health and CMV-seropositive. Input material: PBMCs. The gene calls are TRBV27 and TRBJ1-6, with D perhaps TRBD1 (5 bases). The CDR3 coding sequence is TGTGCCAGCAGTTCCGCGGGGGTCAGGTCACCCCTCCACTTT. Translating it yields CASSSAGVRSPLHF.